The 4 T cell receptor beta chains below were found in one sample sequenced in a study of T cell changes during pregnancy in multiple sclerosis. Method: immunoSEQ multiplex PCR; TCRdb's copy keeps in-frame clones and lacks some. In the table there are 55,000 to 65,000 clones, over 85% of which are singletons. The specimen comprised CD8+ T cells from peripheral blood mononuclear cells, sampled in the third trimester of pregnancy. The receptors were sampled from a female donor with multiple sclerosis, enrolled in a pregnancy study.

The chain couples TRBV7-9 to TRBJ2-7, with D unresolved. Per germline, CDR1 SEHNR and CDR2 FQNEAQ (reference sequence). With 4 bases removed from V and 2 bases from J, the gap between germline ends came to 6 bases. The CDR3 totals 12 residues. CDR3 DNA sequence: TGTGCCAGCAGCTCGCTAACCTACGAGCAGTACTTC. It yields the protein CASSSLTYEQYF.

The rearrangement links TRBV27 to TRBJ1-1; 11 bases agree with TRBD1. The V segment lost 3 bases and the J segment 3 bases; nucleotides outside the gene matches: 12. CDR3 length equals 18 residues. From germline, CDR1 is MNHEY and CDR2 SMNVEV (reference sequence). The CDR3 loop reads CASSFIGIGQGADTEAFF. The DNA for the CDR3 is TGTGCCAGCAGTTTTATCGGGATTGGACAGGGGGCGGACACTGAAGCTTTCTTT.

The rearrangement uses TRBV14 and TRBJ2-2; 8 bases line up with TRBD1. The CDR3 runs to 15 residues. Trimming cost V 3 bases and J 3 bases; bases outside gene matches: 3. Germline V gene sequence: CDR1 SGHDN, CDR2 FVKESK. The CDR3 loop is CASSQDRAYTGELFF. The CDR3 coding sequence is TGTGCCAGCAGCCAGGACAGGGCTTACACCGGGGAGCTGTTTTTT.

V is TRBV2 and J is TRBJ1-1; the match to TRBD1 covers 10 bases. V was clipped by 6 bases and J by 0 bases; unmatched bases: 4. Germline assignment: CDR1 SNHLY and CDR2 FYNNEI. This CDR3 region has 15 residues. CDR3 region: CASRGGTGVNTEAFF. The CDR3 DNA sequence: TGTGCCAGCAGAGGAGGGACAGGGGTGAACACTGAAGCTTTCTTT.